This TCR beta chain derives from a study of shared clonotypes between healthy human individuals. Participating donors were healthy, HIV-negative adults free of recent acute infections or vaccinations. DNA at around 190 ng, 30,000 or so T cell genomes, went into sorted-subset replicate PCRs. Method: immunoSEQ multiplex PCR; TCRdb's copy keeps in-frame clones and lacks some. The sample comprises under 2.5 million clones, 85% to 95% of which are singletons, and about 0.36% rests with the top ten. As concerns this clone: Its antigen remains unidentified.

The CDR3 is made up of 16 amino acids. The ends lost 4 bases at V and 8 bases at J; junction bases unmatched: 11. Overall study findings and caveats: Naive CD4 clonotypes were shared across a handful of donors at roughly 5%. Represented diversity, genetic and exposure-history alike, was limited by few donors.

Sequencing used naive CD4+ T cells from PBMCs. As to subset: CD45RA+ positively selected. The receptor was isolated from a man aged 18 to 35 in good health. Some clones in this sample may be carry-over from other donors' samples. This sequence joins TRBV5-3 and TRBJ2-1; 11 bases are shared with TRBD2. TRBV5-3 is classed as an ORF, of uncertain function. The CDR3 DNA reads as TGTGCCAGAAGCAGACCCGGGACTAGCGGATGGGATGAGCAGTTCTTC. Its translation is CARSRPGTSGWDEQFF.